The 13 T cell receptor beta chains reported below all come from one sample, sequenced in a study of blood T cell repertoires in COVID-19. Sequenced by immunoSEQ multiplex PCR; TCRdb stores in-frame clones only, minus some. The data show fewer than 250,000 clones, roughly 86% seen once. Sequencing was done on a sample of peripheral blood. These receptors came from a middle-aged man with acute or convalescent COVID-19.

A single count supports this clone. The J gene is TRBJ1-3, the V gene TRBV18, with 12 bases fitting TRBD1. V was pared by 6 bases and J by 7 bases, with 7 bases of the junction left unmatched. The CDR3 totals 15 residues. Germline V gene data show CDR1 as KGHSH and CDR2 as LQKENI. The CDR3, as DNA: TGTGCCAGCTCGGATGGGACAGGGGGCAGGAACACCATATATTTT. Translating it yields CASSDGTGGRNTIYF.

V gene TRBV9 combines with J gene TRBJ2-7; 10 bases agree with TRBD2. Trimming removed 2 bases from V and 6 bases from J; junction bases left unmatched: 5. This CDR3 region has 14 residues. CDR1 is SGDLS, CDR2 YYNGEE, per germline. CDR3 in DNA: TGTGCCAGCAGCGTGGAACTAGCGGGATCCGAGCAGTACTTC. As protein: CASSVELAGSEQYF.

J is TRBJ1-1 and V is TRBV4-1; possibly TRBD1 for D (5 bases). The CDR3 runs 14 residues. Germline assignment: CDR1 MGHRA and CDR2 YSYEKL. Trimming stripped 0 bases from V and 4 bases from J, with 9 bases between. Here the CDR3 DNA reads TGCGCCAGCAGCCAAGATCCTGGGGCCACTGAAGCTTTCTTT. This codes for CASSQDPGATEAFF.

This clone occurred a few times. Here the CDR3 reads CASSRTGPEKLFF. CDR3 sequence (DNA): TGTGCCAGCAGCCGGACAGGCCCTGAAAAACTGTTTTTT. V gene TRBV7-9 combines with J gene TRBJ1-4; 7 positions match TRBD1. V shed 5 bases, J shed 7 bases, and the junction held 4 bases outside the gene matches. Germline V gives CDR1 SEHNR, CDR2 FQNEAQ (reference sequence). The CDR3 contains 13 residues.

The chain combines TRBV18 with TRBJ1-5; no firm D call. From germline, CDR1 is KGHSH and CDR2 LQKENI. The V gene lost 5 bases and the J gene lost 5 bases, with 13 bases spanning the gap. The CDR3 consists of 14 residues. The CDR3 region has the DNA TGTGCCAGCTCATCTCAGTCCTCCGATCAGCCCCAGCATTTT. This codes for CASSSQSSDQPQHF.

The chain recombines TRBV7-8 with TRBJ2-7, with TRBD2 matching over 11 bases. CDR1 is SGHVS and CDR2 is FQNEAQ in the germline V gene. This CDR3 has 15 amino acids. Trimming removed 2 bases from V and 5 bases from J; junction bases left unmatched: 5. In nucleotides, the CDR3 is TGTGCCAGCAGCTTAACTAGCGGGGGACCTCACGAGCAGTACTTC. Its translation is CASSLTSGGPHEQYF.

This clone has more than one count but fewer than ten. The V call is TRBV30, the J call TRBJ1-4; possibly TRBD1 for D (6 bases). Germline V gene data show CDR1 as GTSNPN and CDR2 as SVGIG (reference sequence). Trimming removed 4 bases at V and 5 bases at J, with 11 bases between. The CDR3 is 13 amino acids. In nucleotides, the CDR3 is TGTGCCTGGAAAGACAGGAAGAATGAAAAACTGTTTTTT. It codes for CAWKDRKNEKLFF.

The V gene is TRBV30, the J gene TRBJ2-2; D not resolved. V dropped 3 bases and J dropped 6 bases, with 11 bases sitting between them. The CDR3 loop spans 13 amino acids. Per the germline V gene, CDR1 is GTSNPN and CDR2 is SVGIG (reference sequence). The CDR3 loop reads CAWRSKFAGELFF. CDR3 nucleotides: TGTGCCTGGAGGAGTAAGTTTGCCGGGGAGCTGTTTTTT.

This chain joins TRBV9 and TRBJ1-6; D unclear. Germline assignment: CDR1 SGDLS and CDR2 YYNGEE. This CDR3 spans 13 amino acids. V was trimmed by 4 bases and J by 13 bases, leaving 15 bases between them. This CDR3 reads CASSPTPEPPLHF. DNA for the CDR3: TGTGCCAGCAGCCCGACGCCGGAGCCTCCCCTCCACTTT. The full variable domain, rest sourced from reference TRBV9 and TRBJ1-6, is DSGVTQTPKHLITATGQRVTLRCSPRSGDLSVYWYQQSLDQGLQFLIQYYNGEERAKGNILERFSAQQFPDLHSELNLSSLELGDSALYFCASSPTPEPPLHFGNGTRLTVT.

This rearrangement joins TRBV11-1 to TRBJ1-2; D is perhaps TRBD1 (6 bases). The V gene's germline CDR1 is SGHAT and CDR2 FQDESV (reference sequence). V was clipped by 5 bases and J by 4 bases, with 14 bases between them. CDR3 length: 14 residues. CDR3 amino acids: CASSRTADSYGYTF. In nucleotides, the CDR3 is TGTGCCAGCAGCCGGACAGCTGATTCCTATGGCTACACCTTC.

The rearrangement links TRBV18 to TRBJ1-2; 7 bases align to TRBD1. V dropped 3 bases and J dropped 5; count of bases not matched to a gene: 9. Germline-derived CDR1 and CDR2 are KGHSH and LQKENI. The CDR3 has 15 residues. The DNA of the CDR3 is TGTGCCAGCTCACCCGGATCCGGGACAGATTATGGCTACACCTTC. The encoded protein is CASSPGSGTDYGYTF.

This chain connects TRBV18 to TRBJ2-1; D not resolved. V dropped 5 bases and J dropped 0 bases, with 8 bases sitting between them. CDR3 size: 14 residues. The V gene's germline CDR1 is KGHSH and CDR2 LQKENI. Here the CDR3 reads CASSEESSYNEQFF. CDR3 sequence (DNA): TGTGCCAGCTCAGAGGAGAGCTCCTACAATGAGCAGTTCTTC.

This clone appeared a single time. J is TRBJ1-5 and V is TRBV4-1; weak D call: TRBD1 (6 bases). V was shortened by 0 bases and J by 6 bases, with 15 bases between the two germline ends. This CDR3 has 16 amino acids. Germline values: CDR1 MGHRA, CDR2 YSYEKL. The CDR3 here is CASSQDQSGVGQPQHF. Here the CDR3 DNA reads TGCGCCAGCAGCCAAGACCAGTCAGGGGTAGGTCAGCCCCAGCATTTT.